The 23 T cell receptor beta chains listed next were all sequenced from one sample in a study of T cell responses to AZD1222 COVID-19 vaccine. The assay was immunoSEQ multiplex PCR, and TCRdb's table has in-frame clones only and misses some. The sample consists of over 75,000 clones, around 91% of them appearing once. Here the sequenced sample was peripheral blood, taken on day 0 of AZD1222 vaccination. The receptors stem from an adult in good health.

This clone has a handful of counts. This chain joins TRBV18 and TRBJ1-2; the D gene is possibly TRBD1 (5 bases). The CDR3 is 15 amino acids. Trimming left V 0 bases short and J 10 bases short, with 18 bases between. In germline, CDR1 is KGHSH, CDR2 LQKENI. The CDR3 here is CASSPPVGGDGFYTF. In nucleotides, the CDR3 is TGTGCCAGCTCACCACCGGTAGGAGGGGATGGTTTCTACACCTTC.

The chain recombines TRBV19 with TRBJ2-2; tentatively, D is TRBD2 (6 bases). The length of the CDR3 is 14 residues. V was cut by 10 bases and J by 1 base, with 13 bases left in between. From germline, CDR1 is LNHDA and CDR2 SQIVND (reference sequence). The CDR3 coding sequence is TGTGCCATCGGTCGGGGGTTGAACACCGGGGAGCTGTTTTTT. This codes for CAIGRGLNTGELFF.

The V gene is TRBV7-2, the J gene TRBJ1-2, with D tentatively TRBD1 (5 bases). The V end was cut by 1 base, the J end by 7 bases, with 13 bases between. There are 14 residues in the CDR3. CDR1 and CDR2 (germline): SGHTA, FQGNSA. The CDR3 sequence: CASSLGVGPLGYTF. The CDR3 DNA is TGTGCCAGCAGCTTAGGGGTGGGGCCGCTTGGCTACACCTTC.

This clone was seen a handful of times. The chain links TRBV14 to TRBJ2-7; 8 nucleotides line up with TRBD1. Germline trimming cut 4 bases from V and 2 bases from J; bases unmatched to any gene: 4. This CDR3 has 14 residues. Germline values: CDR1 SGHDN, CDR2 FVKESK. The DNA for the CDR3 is TGTGCCAGCAGCCGATGGACAGGGCCCTACGAGCAGTACTTC. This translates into CASSRWTGPYEQYF.

The DNA for the CDR3 is TGTGCCAGTAGTAAGTACGTGGCCGATTCCTATGGCTACACCTTC. This sequence encodes CASSKYVADSYGYTF. The genes are TRBV19 and TRBJ1-2; D call uncertain. The CDR3 contains 15 residues. V gave up 4 bases and J gave up 4 bases, with 16 bases separating them. Looked up from germline, CDR1 is LNHDA and CDR2 is SQIVND (reference sequence). Full variable domain (missing parts from reference TRBV19 and TRBJ1-2): DGGITQSPKYLFRKEGQNVTLSCEQNLNHDAMYWYRQDPGQGLRLIYYSQIVNDFQKGDIAEGYSVSREKKESFPLTVTSAQKNPTAFYLCASSKYVADSYGYTFGSGTRLTVV.

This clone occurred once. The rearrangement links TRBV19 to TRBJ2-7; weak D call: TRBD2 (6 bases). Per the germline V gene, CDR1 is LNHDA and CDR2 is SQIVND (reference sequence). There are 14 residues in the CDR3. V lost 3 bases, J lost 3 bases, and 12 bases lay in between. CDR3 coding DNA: TGTGCCAGTAGTATTGACGCGGGAATCTACGAGCAGTACTTC. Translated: CASSIDAGIYEQYF.

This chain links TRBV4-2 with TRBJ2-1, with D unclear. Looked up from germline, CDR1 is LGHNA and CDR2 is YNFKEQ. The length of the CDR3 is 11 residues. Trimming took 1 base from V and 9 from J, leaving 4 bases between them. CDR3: CASSQASEQFF. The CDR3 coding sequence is TGTGCCAGCAGCCAAGCCAGTGAGCAGTTCTTC.

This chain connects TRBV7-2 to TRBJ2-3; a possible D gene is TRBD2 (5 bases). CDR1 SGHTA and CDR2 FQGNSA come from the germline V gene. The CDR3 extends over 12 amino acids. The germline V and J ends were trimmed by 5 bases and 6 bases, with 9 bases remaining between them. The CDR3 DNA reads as TGTGCCAGCAGCGTTACGGGGGATACGCAGTATTTT. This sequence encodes CASSVTGDTQYF.

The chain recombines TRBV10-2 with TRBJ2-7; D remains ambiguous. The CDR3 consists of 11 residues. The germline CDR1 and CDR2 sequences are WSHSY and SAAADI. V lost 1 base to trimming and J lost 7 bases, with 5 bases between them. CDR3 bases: TGCGCCAGCAGTGAGTTGTTTGAGCAGTACTTC. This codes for CASSELFEQYF.

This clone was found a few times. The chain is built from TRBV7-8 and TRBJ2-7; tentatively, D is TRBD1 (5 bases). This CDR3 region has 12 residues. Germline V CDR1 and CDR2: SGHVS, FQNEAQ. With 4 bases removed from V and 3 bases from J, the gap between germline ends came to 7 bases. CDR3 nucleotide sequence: TGTGCCAGCAGCTCCAGGGTCTACGAGCAGTACTTC. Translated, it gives CASSSRVYEQYF.

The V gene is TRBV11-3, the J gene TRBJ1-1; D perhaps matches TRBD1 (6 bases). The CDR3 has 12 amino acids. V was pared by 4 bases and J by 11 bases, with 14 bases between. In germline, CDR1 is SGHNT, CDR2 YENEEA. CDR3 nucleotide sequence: TGTGCCAGCAGCTCGGGAGACAGGAGGGCTTTCTTT. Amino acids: CASSSGDRRAFF.

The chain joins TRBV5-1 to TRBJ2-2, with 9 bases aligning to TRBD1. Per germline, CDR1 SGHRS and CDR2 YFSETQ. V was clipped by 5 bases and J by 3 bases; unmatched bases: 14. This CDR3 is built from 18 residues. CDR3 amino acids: CASRIQGAMYVDTGELFF. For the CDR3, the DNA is TGCGCCAGCAGAATACAGGGGGCGATGTATGTGGACACCGGGGAGCTGTTTTTT.

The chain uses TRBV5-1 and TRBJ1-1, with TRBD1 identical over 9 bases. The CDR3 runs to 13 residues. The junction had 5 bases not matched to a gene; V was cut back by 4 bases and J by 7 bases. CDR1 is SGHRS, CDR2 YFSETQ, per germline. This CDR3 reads CASSLRTGVEAFF. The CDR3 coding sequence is TGCGCCAGCAGCCTACGGACAGGGGTTGAAGCTTTCTTT.

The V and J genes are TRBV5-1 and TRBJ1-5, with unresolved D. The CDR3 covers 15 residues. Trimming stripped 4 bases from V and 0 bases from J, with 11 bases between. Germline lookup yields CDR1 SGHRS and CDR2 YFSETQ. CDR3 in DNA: TGCGCCAGCAGCCCGGACGGAGATAGCAATCAGCCCCAGCATTTT. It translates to CASSPDGDSNQPQHF. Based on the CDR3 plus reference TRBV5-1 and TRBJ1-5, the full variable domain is KAGVTQTPRYLIKTRGQQVTLSCSPISGHRSVSWYQQTPGQGLQFLFEYFSETQRNKGNFPGRFSGRQFSNSRSEMNVSTLELGDSALYLCASSPDGDSNQPQHFGDGTRLSIL.

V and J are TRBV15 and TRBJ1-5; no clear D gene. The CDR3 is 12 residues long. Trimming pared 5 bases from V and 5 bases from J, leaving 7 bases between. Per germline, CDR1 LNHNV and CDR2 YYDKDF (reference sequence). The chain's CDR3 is CATSPIDQPQHF. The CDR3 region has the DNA TGTGCCACCAGCCCGATAGATCAGCCCCAGCATTTT.

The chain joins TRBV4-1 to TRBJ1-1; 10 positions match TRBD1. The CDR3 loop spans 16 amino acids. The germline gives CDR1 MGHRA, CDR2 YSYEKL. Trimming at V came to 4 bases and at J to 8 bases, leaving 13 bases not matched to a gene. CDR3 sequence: CASSPVIPGQGSEAFF. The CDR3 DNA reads TGCGCCAGCAGCCCAGTAATTCCGGGACAGGGGTCGGAAGCTTTCTTT.

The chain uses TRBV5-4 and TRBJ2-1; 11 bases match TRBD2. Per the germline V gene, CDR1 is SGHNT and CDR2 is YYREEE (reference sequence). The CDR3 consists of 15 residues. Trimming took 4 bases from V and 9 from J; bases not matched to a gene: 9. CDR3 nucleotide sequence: TGTGCCAGCAGCCCTAGCGGGAGGCCACGGGGTGAGCAGTTCTTC. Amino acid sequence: CASSPSGRPRGEQFF.

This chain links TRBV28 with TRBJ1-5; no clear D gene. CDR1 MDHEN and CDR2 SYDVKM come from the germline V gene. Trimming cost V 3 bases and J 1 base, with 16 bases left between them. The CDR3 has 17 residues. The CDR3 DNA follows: TGTGCCAGCAGTTTGGGGTCGAGTCTTTTAAGCAATCAGCCCCAGCATTTT. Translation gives CASSLGSSLLSNQPQHF. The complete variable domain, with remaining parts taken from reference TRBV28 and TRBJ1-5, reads DVKVTQSSRYLVKRTGEKVFLECVQDMDHENMFWYRQDPGLGLRLIYFSYDVKMKEKGDIPEGYSVSREKKERFSLILESASTNQTSMYLCASSLGSSLLSNQPQHFGDGTRLSIL.

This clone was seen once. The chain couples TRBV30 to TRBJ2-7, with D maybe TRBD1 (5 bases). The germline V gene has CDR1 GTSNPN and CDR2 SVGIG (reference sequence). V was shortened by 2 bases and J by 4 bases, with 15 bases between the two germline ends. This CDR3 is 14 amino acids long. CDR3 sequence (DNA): TGTGCCTGGAGTACAGGACAAGGTTTTTACGAGCAGTACTTC. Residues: CAWSTGQGFYEQYF.

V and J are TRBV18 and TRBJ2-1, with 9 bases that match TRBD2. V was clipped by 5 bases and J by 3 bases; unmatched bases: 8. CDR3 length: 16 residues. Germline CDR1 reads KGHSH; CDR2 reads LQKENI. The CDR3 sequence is CASSATLAGFYNEQFF. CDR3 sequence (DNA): TGTGCCAGCTCAGCGACTCTAGCGGGATTCTACAATGAGCAGTTCTTC.

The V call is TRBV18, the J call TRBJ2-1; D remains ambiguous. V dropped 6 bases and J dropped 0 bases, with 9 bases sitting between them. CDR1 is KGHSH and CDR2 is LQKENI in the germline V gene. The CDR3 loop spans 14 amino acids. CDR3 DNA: TGTGCCAGCTCGGACGCAAGCTCCTACAATGAGCAGTTCTTC. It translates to CASSDASSYNEQFF.

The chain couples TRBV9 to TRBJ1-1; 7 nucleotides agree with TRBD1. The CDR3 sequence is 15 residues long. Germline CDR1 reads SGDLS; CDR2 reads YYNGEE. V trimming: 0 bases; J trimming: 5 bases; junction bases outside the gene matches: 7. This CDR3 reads CASSVVSGGRTEAFF. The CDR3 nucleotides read TGTGCCAGCAGCGTAGTCTCAGGGGGGAGGACTGAAGCTTTCTTT.

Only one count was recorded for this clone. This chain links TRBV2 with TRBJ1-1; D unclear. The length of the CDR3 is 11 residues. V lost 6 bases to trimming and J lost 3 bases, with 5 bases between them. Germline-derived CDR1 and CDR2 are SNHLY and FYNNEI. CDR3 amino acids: CASSLHTEAFF. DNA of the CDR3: TGTGCCAGCAGCCTTCACACTGAAGCTTTCTTT. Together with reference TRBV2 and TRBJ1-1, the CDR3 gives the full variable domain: EPEVTQTPSHQVTQMGQEVILRCVPISNHLYFYWYRQILGQKVEFLVSFYNNEISEKSEIFDDQFSVERPDGSNFTLKIRSTKLEDSAMYFCASSLHTEAFFGQGTRLTVV.